The present T cell receptor beta chain was sequenced within a study of CD8 T cells in Susac syndrome. The RNA input was roughly 0.45 to 1 ug, and it was reverse transcribed with random hexamers. immunoSEQ multiplex PCR amplified TCR beta CDR3 across 54 Vbeta, 13 Jbeta. From the immunoSEQ multiplex PCR reads, TCRdb called clonotypes with MiXCR, one entry per CDR3 protein. The sample has more than 75,000 distinct CDR3 sequences; 90% to 95% are singletons. The CDR3 runs to 16 residues. Germline V gene lookup returns CDR1 SGHTS and CDR2 YDEGEE. Trimming removed 4 bases from V and 0 bases from J; junction bases left unmatched: 8. From blood CD8+ and CD4+ T cells, the TCR beta chain was sequenced. Controls matched for sex and age were healthy donors. The CD8+ and CD4+ T cells were isolated magnetically using a negative isolation approach, whereas the TEMRA cells were enriched by FACS.

The sequence was collected from a human donor in good health. The sequenced sample was CD8+ T cells from PBMCs. The chain links TRBV5-8 to TRBJ1-2, with TRBD1 matching 8 bases. The chain's CDR3 is CASSLRDRLANYGYTF. The DNA for the CDR3 is TGTGCCAGCAGCCTGCGGGACAGGCTAGCTAACTATGGCTACACCTTC. Filled out from reference TRBV5-8 and TRBJ1-2, the complete variable domain reads EAGVTQSPTHLIKTRGQQATLRCSPISGHTSVYWYQQALGLGLQFLLWYDEGEERNRGNFPPRFSGRQFPNYSSELNVNALELEDSALYLCASSLRDRLANYGYTFGSGTRLTVV.